One sample yielded the 4 T cell receptor beta chains listed below, sequenced in a study of Graves' ophthalmopathy and Graves' hyperthyroidism. Amplifying from RNA transcripts, the study obtained TCR beta CDR3 regions. The authors performed first-round RT-PCR with HTBI primers and then a second-round multiplex PCR. TCRdb passed the multiplex PCR reads through MiXCR, listing each CDR3 protein once. This table has about 1.1 million distinct CDR3 sequences, roughly 35% appearing once. Sequenced input: peripheral blood or thyroid tissue (not recorded which). The receptors stem from an adult man with Graves' hyperthyroidism.

The gene calls are TRBV19 and TRBJ2-2; perhaps TRBD1 as D (5 bases). Per the germline V gene, CDR1 is LNHDA and CDR2 is SQIVND (reference sequence). Trimming took off 5 bases at V and 3 bases at J, with 13 bases between the two ends. CDR3 length equals 15 residues. The CDR3 region is CASSYGQGYTGELFF. CDR3 sequence (DNA): TGTGCCAGTAGTTATGGGCAGGGTTACACCGGGGAGCTGTTTTTT.

This clonotype has a single count. This chain connects TRBV12-3 or TRBV12-4 to TRBJ2-7; 8 bases are a match to TRBD2. V gave up 5 bases and J gave up 2 bases; unmatched junction bases: 8. There are 15 residues in the CDR3. The CDR3 sequence is CASSREREPTYEQYF. CDR3 nucleotides: TGTGCCAGCAGTCGAGAGCGGGAGCCGACCTACGAGCAGTACTTC.

This clonotype has a single count. The chain links TRBV7-9 to TRBJ2-5; 10 bases align to TRBD2. Germline CDR1 and CDR2: SEHNR and FQNEAQ (reference sequence). CDR3 length equals 16 residues. V shed 4 bases and J 3 bases; nucleotides not matched to a gene: 8. The chain's CDR3 is CASSSQGAGGEETQYF. CDR3 nucleotide sequence: TGTGCCAGCAGCTCCCAAGGAGCGGGGGGGGAAGAGACCCAGTACTTC.

This clonotype was counted ten times or more. The rearrangement uses TRBV6-5 and TRBJ2-7, with unresolved D. There are 14 residues in the CDR3. The ends were cut back, 2 bases at V and 3 bases at J, with 11 bases in the middle. Germline values: CDR1 MNHEY, CDR2 SVGAGI. Here the CDR3 reads CASSYGSTSYEQYF. CDR3 DNA sequence: TGTGCCAGCAGTTACGGCAGTACGAGCTACGAGCAGTACTTC.